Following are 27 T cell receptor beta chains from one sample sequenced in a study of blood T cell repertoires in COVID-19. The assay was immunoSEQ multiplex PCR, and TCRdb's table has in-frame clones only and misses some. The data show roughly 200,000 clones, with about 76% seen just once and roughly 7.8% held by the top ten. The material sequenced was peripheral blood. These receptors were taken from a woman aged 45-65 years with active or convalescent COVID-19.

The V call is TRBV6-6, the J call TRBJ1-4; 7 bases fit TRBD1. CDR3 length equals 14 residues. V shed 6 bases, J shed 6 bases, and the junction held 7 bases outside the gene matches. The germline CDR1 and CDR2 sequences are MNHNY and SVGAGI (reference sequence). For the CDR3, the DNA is TGTGCCAGCAGCCGACAGGGCGGCGATGAAAAACTGTTTTTT. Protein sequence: CASSRQGGDEKLFF.

The CDR3 region has the DNA TGCGCCAGCAGTGAGCCCCCAGATAGCGGGAGAGATACGCAGTATTTT. It yields the protein CASSEPPDSGRDTQYF. The chain combines TRBV10-2 with TRBJ2-3, with 9 bases identical to TRBD2. The CDR3 totals 16 residues. CDR1 and CDR2 from the germline V gene are WSHSY and SAAADI. The ends lost 2 bases at V and 5 bases at J; junction bases unmatched: 8.

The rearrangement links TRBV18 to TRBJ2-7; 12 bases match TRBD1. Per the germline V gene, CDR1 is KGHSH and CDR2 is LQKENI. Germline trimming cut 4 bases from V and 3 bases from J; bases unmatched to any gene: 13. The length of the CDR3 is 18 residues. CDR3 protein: CASSRTGTGGAEFYEQYF. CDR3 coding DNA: TGTGCCAGCTCACGAACCGGGACAGGGGGCGCCGAGTTCTACGAGCAGTACTTC.

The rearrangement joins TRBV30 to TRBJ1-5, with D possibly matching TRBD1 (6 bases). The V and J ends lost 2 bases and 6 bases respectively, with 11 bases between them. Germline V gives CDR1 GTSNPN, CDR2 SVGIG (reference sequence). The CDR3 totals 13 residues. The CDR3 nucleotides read TGTGCCTGGAGTAGGGGGGGAAGTCAGCCCCAGCATTTT. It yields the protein CAWSRGGSQPQHF. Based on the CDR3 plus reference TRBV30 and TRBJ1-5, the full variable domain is SQTIHQWPATLVQPVGSPLSLECTVEGTSNPNLYWYRQAAGRGLQLLFYSVGIGQISSEVPQNLSASRPQDRQFILSSKKLLLSDSGFYLCAWSRGGSQPQHFGDGTRLSIL.

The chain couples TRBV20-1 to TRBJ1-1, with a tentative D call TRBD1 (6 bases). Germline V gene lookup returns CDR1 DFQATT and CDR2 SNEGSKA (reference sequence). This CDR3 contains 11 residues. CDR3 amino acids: CSHRVNTEAFF. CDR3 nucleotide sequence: TGCTCTCACAGGGTGAACACTGAAGCTTTCTTT.

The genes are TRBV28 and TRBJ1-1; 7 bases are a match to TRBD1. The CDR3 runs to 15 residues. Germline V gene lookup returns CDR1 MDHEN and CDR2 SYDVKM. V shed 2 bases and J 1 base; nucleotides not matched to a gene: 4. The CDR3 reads CASSLGTDGNTEAFF. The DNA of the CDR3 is TGTGCCAGCAGTTTAGGGACAGATGGGAACACTGAAGCTTTCTTT. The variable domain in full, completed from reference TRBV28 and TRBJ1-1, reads DVKVTQSSRYLVKRTGEKVFLECVQDMDHENMFWYRQDPGLGLRLIYFSYDVKMKEKGDIPEGYSVSREKKERFSLILESASTNQTSMYLCASSLGTDGNTEAFFGQGTRLTVV.

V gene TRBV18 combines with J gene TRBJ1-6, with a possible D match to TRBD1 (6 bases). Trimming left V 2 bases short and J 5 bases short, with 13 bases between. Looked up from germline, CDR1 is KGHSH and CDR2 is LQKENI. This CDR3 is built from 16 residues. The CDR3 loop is CASSPSRGLHNSPLHF. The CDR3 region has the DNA TGTGCCAGCTCACCATCGCGGGGGCTACATAATTCACCCCTCCACTTT.

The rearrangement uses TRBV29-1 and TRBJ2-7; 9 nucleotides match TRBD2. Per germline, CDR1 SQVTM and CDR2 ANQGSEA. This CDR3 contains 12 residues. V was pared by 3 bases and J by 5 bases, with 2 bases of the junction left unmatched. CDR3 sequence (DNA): TGCAGCGTTGATAGCGGGAGCAACGAGCAGTACTTC. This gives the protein CSVDSGSNEQYF.

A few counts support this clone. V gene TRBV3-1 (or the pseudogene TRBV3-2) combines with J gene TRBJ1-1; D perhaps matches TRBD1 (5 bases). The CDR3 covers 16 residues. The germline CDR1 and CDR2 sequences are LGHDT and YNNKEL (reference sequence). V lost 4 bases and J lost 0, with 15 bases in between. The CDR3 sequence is CASSPKPTALNTEAFF. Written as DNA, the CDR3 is TGTGCCAGCAGCCCGAAGCCGACAGCCCTGAACACTGAAGCTTTCTTT.

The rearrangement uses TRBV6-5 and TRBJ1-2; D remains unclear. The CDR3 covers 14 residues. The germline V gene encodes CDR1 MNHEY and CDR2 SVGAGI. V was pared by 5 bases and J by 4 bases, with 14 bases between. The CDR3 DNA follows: TGTGCCAGCAGTCAAAATCGGGTTCTCTATGGCTACACCTTC. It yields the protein CASSQNRVLYGYTF.

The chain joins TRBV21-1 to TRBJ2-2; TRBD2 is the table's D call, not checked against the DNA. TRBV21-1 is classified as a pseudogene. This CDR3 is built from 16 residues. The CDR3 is CASSKVGRADTGELFF. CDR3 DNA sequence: TGTGCCAGCAGCAAAGTCGGGAGGGCCGACACCGGGGAGCTGTTTTTT.

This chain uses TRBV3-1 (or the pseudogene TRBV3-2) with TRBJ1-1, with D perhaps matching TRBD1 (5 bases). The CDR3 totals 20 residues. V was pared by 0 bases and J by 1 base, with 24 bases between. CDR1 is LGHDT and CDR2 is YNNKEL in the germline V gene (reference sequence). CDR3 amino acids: CASSQEHPQKSATGNTEAFF. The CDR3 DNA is TGTGCCAGCAGCCAAGAGCACCCACAGAAGTCAGCAACAGGGAACACTGAAGCTTTCTTT.

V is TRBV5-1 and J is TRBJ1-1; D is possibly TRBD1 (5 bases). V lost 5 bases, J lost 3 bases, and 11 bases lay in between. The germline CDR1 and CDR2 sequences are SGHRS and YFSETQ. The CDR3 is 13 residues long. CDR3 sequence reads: CASSIGDYTEAFF. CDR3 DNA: TGCGCCAGCAGTATCGGGGACTACACTGAAGCTTTCTTT.

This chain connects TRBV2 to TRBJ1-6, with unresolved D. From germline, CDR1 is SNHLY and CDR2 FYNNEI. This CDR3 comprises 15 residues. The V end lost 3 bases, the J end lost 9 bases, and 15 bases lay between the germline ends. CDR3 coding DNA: TGTGCCAGCAGTGAGGTTCGAGTTGGTACTTCACCCCTCCACTTT. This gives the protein CASSEVRVGTSPLHF.

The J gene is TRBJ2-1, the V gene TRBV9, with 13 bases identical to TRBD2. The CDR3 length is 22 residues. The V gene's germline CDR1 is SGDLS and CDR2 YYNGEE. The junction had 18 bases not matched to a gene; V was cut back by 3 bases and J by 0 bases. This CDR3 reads CASSDPGLAGIGTLYSYNEQFF. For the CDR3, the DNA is TGTGCCAGCAGCGACCCGGGACTAGCGGGGATCGGAACTTTGTACTCCTACAATGAGCAGTTCTTC.

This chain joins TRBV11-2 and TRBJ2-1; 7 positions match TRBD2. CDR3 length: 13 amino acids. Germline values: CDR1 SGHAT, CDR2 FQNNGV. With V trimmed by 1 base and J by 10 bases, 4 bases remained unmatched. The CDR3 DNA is TGTGCCAGCAGCTTAGCTAGGGGAGGGGAGCAGTTCTTC. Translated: CASSLARGGEQFF. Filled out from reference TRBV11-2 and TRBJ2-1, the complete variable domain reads EAGVAQSPRYKIIEKRQSVAFWCNPISGHATLYWYQQILGQGPKLLIQFQNNGVVDDSQLPKDRFSAERLKGVDSTLKIQPAKLEDSAVYLCASSLARGGEQFFGPGTRLTVL.

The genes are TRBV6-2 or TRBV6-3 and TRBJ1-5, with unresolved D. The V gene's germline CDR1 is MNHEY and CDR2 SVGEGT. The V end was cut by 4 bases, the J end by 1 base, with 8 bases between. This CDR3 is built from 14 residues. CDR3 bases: TGTGCCAGCAGTTGGCAGGCGAGCAATCAGCCCCAGCATTTT. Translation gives CASSWQASNQPQHF.

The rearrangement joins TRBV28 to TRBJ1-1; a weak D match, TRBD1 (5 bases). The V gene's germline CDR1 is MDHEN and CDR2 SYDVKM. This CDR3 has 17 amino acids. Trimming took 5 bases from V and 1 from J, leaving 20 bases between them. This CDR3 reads CASSPPLDGGANTEAFF. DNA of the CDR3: TGTGCCAGCAGTCCCCCACTGGACGGCGGGGCGAACACTGAAGCTTTCTTT.

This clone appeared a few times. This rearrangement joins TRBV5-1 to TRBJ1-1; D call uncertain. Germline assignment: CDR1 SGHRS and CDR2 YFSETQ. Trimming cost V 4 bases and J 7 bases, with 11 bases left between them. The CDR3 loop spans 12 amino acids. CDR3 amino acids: CASSPRGHEAFF. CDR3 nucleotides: TGCGCCAGCAGCCCACGCGGTCATGAAGCTTTCTTT. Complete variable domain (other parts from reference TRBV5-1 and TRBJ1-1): KAGVTQTPRYLIKTRGQQVTLSCSPISGHRSVSWYQQTPGQGLQFLFEYFSETQRNKGNFPGRFSGRQFSNSRSEMNVSTLELGDSALYLCASSPRGHEAFFGQGTRLTVV.

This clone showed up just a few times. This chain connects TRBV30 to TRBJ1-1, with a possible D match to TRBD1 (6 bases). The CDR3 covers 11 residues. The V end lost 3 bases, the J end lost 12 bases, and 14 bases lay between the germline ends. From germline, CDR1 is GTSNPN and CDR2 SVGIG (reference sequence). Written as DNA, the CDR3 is TGTGCCTGGAGGGGGGCAGGGATAACTTTCTTT. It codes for CAWRGAGITFF. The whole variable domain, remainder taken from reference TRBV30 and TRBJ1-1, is SQTIHQWPATLVQPVGSPLSLECTVEGTSNPNLYWYRQAAGRGLQLLFYSVGIGQISSEVPQNLSASRPQDRQFILSSKKLLLSDSGFYLCAWRGAGITFFGQGTRLTVV.

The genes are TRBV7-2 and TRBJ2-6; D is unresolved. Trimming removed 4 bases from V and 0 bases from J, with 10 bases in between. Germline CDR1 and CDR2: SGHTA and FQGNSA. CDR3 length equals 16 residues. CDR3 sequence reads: CASSSTGVSGANVLTF. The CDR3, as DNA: TGTGCCAGCAGCTCAACCGGTGTCTCTGGGGCCAACGTCCTGACTTTC.

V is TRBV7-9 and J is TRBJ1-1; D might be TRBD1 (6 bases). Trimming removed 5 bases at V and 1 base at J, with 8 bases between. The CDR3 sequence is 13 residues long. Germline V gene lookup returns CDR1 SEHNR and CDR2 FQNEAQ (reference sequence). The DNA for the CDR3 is TGTGCCAGCAGCACAGGGCCGAACACTGAAGCTTTCTTT. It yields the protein CASSTGPNTEAFF.

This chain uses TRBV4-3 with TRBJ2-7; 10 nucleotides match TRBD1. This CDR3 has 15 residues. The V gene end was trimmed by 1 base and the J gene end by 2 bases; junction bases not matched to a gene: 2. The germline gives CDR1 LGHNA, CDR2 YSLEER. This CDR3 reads CASSQGDRGPYEQYF. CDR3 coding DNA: TGCGCCAGCAGCCAAGGGGACAGGGGACCCTACGAGCAGTACTTC.

CDR3 amino acids: CSAIRGGYGYTF. CDR3 bases: TGCAGCGCAATCAGGGGTGGCTATGGCTACACCTTC. The chain has TRBV29-1 and TRBJ1-2; tentatively, D is TRBD1 (6 bases). The germline V gene has CDR1 SQVTM and CDR2 ANQGSEA. Deletions cut 7 bases from V and 4 bases from J, with 13 bases between. The CDR3 length is 12 residues. The full variable domain, its missing parts supplied by reference TRBV29-1 and TRBJ1-2, is SAVISQKPSRDICQRGTSLTIQCQVDSQVTMMFWYRQQPGQSLTLIATANQGSEATYESGFVIDKFPISRPNLTFSTLTVSNMSPEDSSIYLCSAIRGGYGYTFGSGTRLTVV.

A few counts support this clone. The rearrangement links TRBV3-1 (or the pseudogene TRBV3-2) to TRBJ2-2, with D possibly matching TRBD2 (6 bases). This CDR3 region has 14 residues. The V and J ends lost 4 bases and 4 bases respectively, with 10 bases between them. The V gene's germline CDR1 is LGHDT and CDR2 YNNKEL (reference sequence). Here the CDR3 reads CASSLGRFTGELFF. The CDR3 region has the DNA TGTGCCAGCAGCCTCGGGAGATTCACCGGGGAGCTGTTTTTT.

In nucleotides, the CDR3 is TGTGCCAGCTCGCCCGATCTAGCGGGGGGCCACAATGAGCAGTTCTTC. This codes for CASSPDLAGGHNEQFF. The chain recombines TRBV18 with TRBJ2-1; 11 bases align to TRBD2. This CDR3 has 16 residues. CDR1 and CDR2 from the germline V gene are KGHSH and LQKENI. The V and J ends lost 6 bases and 5 bases, in that order; junction bases with no gene match: 9.

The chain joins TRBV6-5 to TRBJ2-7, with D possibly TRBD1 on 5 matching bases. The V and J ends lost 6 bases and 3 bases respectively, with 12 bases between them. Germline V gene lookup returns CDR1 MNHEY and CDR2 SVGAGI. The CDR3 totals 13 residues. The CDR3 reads CASSRQQFYEQYF. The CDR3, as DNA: TGTGCCAGCAGCAGACAGCAGTTCTACGAGCAGTACTTC.